These T cell receptor beta chains were read from a single sample in a study of cytomegalovirus exposure and HLA in healthy donors. Sequenced by immunoSEQ multiplex PCR; TCRdb stores in-frame clones only, minus some. This sample yields roughly 110,000 clones, of which around 77% are seen a single time; 4.2% belongs to the top ten. The specimen sequenced was PBMCs. These receptors originate from a male donor in good health and CMV-seronegative. CDR3s include the opening cysteine and the closing phenylalanine or tryptophan. Fields, in order: clone size, V gene, D gene, J gene, CDR3 protein, CDR3 DNA. A D gene is named only where the DNA matches it firmly. Expanded clones are given a class, and other clones once, few, many or no size at all.

abundance: -
v_gene: TRBV14
d_gene: -
j_gene: TRBJ1-1
CDR3aa: CASSQRLQGIMNTEAFF
CDR3nt: TGTGCCAGCAGCCAGAGGTTACAGGGAATAATGAACACTGAAGCTTTCTTT

abundance: -
v_gene: TRBV7-8
d_gene: -
j_gene: TRBJ2-6
CDR3aa: CASSALRGAGANVLTF
CDR3nt: TGTGCCAGCAGCGCCCTCCGGGGGGCCGGGGCCAACGTCCTGACTTTC

abundance: -
v_gene: TRBV10-1
d_gene: -
j_gene: TRBJ2-5
CDR3aa: CASSSRETQYF
CDR3nt: TGCGCCAGCTCATCGCGGGAGACCCAGTACTTC

abundance: -
v_gene: TRBV4-1
d_gene: TRBD2
j_gene: TRBJ2-7
CDR3aa: CASSQSGSSYEQYF
CDR3nt: TGCGCCAGCAGCCAGAGCGGGAGCTCCTACGAGCAGTACTTC

abundance: few
v_gene: TRBV5-1
d_gene: -
j_gene: TRBJ1-2
CDR3aa: CASSLSGRNYGYTF
CDR3nt: TGCGCCAGCAGCTTGTCTGGGAGAAACTATGGCTACACCTTC

abundance: -
v_gene: TRBV14
d_gene: -
j_gene: TRBJ1-1
CDR3aa: CASSHGRGTEAFF
CDR3nt: TGTGCCAGCAGCCACGGCAGGGGAACTGAAGCTTTCTTT

abundance: -
v_gene: TRBV7-9
d_gene: -
j_gene: TRBJ2-2
CDR3aa: CASRYRQGNIGELFF
CDR3nt: TGTGCCAGCAGGTACCGGCAGGGAAATATCGGGGAGCTGTTTTTT

abundance: -
v_gene: TRBV7-8
d_gene: TRBD1
j_gene: TRBJ1-5
CDR3aa: CASSLRTGGAGPQHF
CDR3nt: TGTGCCAGCAGCCTCCGAACAGGGGGCGCGGGTCCCCAGCATTTT

abundance: -
v_gene: TRBV7-6
d_gene: TRBD1
j_gene: TRBJ1-2
CDR3aa: CASSSGQGAYGYTF
CDR3nt: TGTGCCAGCAGCTCTGGACAGGGCGCGTATGGCTACACCTTC

abundance: -
v_gene: TRBV2
d_gene: TRBD1
j_gene: TRBJ1-2
CDR3aa: CAFTWQDRSNYGYTF
CDR3nt: TGTGCCTTTACGTGGCAGGACAGGTCAAACTATGGCTACACCTTC

abundance: -
v_gene: TRBV6-1
d_gene: -
j_gene: TRBJ1-2
CDR3aa: CASSANTANYGYTF
CDR3nt: TGTGCCAGCAGTGCAAATACAGCTAACTATGGCTACACCTTC

abundance: -
v_gene: TRBV6-1
d_gene: -
j_gene: TRBJ1-4
CDR3aa: CASSEAGRTNEKLFF
CDR3nt: TGTGCCAGCAGTGAAGCTGGGCGAACTAATGAAAAACTGTTTTTT

abundance: -
v_gene: TRBV7-2
d_gene: -
j_gene: TRBJ2-1
CDR3aa: CASSPPNRVDEQFF
CDR3nt: TGTGCCAGCAGCCCACCTAACAGGGTCGATGAGCAGTTCTTC

abundance: -
v_gene: TRBV11-2
d_gene: TRBD2
j_gene: TRBJ2-3
CDR3aa: CASRDGASGPTDTQYF
CDR3nt: TGTGCCAGCAGGGACGGGGCTAGCGGCCCCACAGATACGCAGTATTTT

abundance: -
v_gene: TRBV6-4
d_gene: TRBD2
j_gene: TRBJ2-3
CDR3aa: CASSSGASTDTQYF
CDR3nt: TGTGCCAGCTCCAGCGGGGCAAGCACAGATACGCAGTATTTT

abundance: few
v_gene: TRBV7-9
d_gene: -
j_gene: TRBJ2-7
CDR3aa: CASSFLSSYEQYF
CDR3nt: TGTGCCAGCAGCTTCTTGAGCTCCTACGAGCAGTACTTC

abundance: -
v_gene: TRBV6-1
d_gene: TRBD2
j_gene: TRBJ2-4
CDR3aa: CASSVLAGDSALAKNIQYF
CDR3nt: TGTGCCAGCAGTGTACTAGCGGGAGACTCGGCCCTAGCCAAAAACATTCAGTACTTC

abundance: -
v_gene: TRBV28
d_gene: -
j_gene: TRBJ1-1
CDR3aa: CASSLIRDKGTEAFF
CDR3nt: TGTGCCAGCAGTTTAATCCGGGACAAGGGCACTGAAGCTTTCTTT

abundance: few
v_gene: TRBV4-2
d_gene: TRBD1
j_gene: TRBJ1-4
CDR3aa: CASSQPGQGVLLFF
CDR3nt: TGTGCCAGCAGCCAACCTGGACAGGGGGTTTTACTGTTTTTT

abundance: -
v_gene: TRBV5-4
d_gene: TRBD2
j_gene: TRBJ2-3
CDR3aa: CASSGGTSGRSDTQYF
CDR3nt: TGTGCCAGCAGCGGGGGGACTAGCGGGAGGTCAGATACGCAGTATTTT

abundance: few
v_gene: TRBV6-1
d_gene: -
j_gene: TRBJ1-4
CDR3aa: CASNGGPNEKLFF
CDR3nt: TGTGCCAGCAATGGCGGTCCTAATGAAAAACTGTTTTTT

abundance: -
v_gene: TRBV28
d_gene: TRBD1
j_gene: TRBJ1-2
CDR3aa: CASSAGGDRGRVYGYTF
CDR3nt: TGTGCCAGCAGTGCGGGCGGGGACAGGGGCCGCGTCTATGGCTACACCTTC

abundance: once
v_gene: TRBV9
d_gene: TRBD2
j_gene: TRBJ2-5
CDR3aa: CASSPRASGRGQETQYF
CDR3nt: TGTGCCAGCAGCCCCCGGGCTAGCGGGAGGGGGCAAGAGACCCAGTACTTC

abundance: -
v_gene: TRBV5-6
d_gene: TRBD1
j_gene: TRBJ2-7
CDR3aa: CASRLSGTGSYEQYF
CDR3nt: TGTGCCAGCAGACTCTCCGGGACAGGATCCTACGAGCAGTACTTC

abundance: -
v_gene: TRBV5-5
d_gene: -
j_gene: TRBJ1-5
CDR3aa: CASRLWPGGQPQHF
CDR3nt: TGTGCCAGCAGACTATGGCCCGGAGGGCAGCCCCAGCATTTT

abundance: -
v_gene: TRBV15
d_gene: TRBD1
j_gene: TRBJ2-5
CDR3aa: CATSRDPAGTGDQETQYF
CDR3nt: TGTGCCACCAGCAGAGATCCCGCCGGGACAGGGGACCAAGAGACCCAGTACTTC

abundance: -
v_gene: TRBV5-4
d_gene: -
j_gene: TRBJ2-7
CDR3aa: CASSRETTAYEQYF
CDR3nt: TGTGCCAGCAGTAGGGAGACCACTGCCTACGAGCAGTACTTC

abundance: -
v_gene: TRBV19
d_gene: -
j_gene: TRBJ2-7
CDR3aa: CASSIRGESYEQYF
CDR3nt: TGTGCCAGTAGTATACGGGGTGAAAGCTACGAGCAGTACTTC

abundance: -
v_gene: TRBV28
d_gene: -
j_gene: TRBJ2-7
CDR3aa: CASSSSSDYEQYF
CDR3nt: TGTGCCAGCAGTTCGTCTAGCGACTACGAGCAGTACTTC

abundance: -
v_gene: TRBV18
d_gene: TRBD1
j_gene: TRBJ2-7
CDR3aa: CASSPATGGLFEQYF
CDR3nt: TGTGCCAGCTCGCCGGCGACAGGGGGCCTTTTCGAGCAGTACTTC

abundance: -
v_gene: TRBV30
d_gene: TRBD1
j_gene: TRBJ2-6
CDR3aa: CAWSVRGWAGANVLTF
CDR3nt: TGTGCCTGGAGTGTCAGGGGGTGGGCTGGGGCCAACGTCCTGACTTTC

abundance: few
v_gene: TRBV2
d_gene: -
j_gene: TRBJ2-7
CDR3aa: CASSESGAYEQYF
CDR3nt: TGTGCCAGCAGTGAATCCGGGGCCTACGAGCAGTACTTC

abundance: -
v_gene: TRBV19
d_gene: -
j_gene: TRBJ2-5
CDR3aa: CASSRDLETQYF
CDR3nt: TGTGCCAGTTCGCGGGACCTAGAGACCCAGTACTTC

abundance: -
v_gene: TRBV6-5
d_gene: -
j_gene: TRBJ1-1
CDR3aa: CASRKLGMAAFF
CDR3nt: TGTGCCAGCAGAAAACTAGGGATGGCAGCTTTCTTT

abundance: -
v_gene: TRBV28
d_gene: -
j_gene: TRBJ2-3
CDR3aa: CASSSPTRRKDTQYF
CDR3nt: TGTGCCAGCAGTTCCCCGACTAGGCGTAAAGATACGCAGTATTTT

abundance: once
v_gene: TRBV2
d_gene: -
j_gene: TRBJ2-1
CDR3aa: CASSEYGEQFF
CDR3nt: TGTGCCAGCAGTGAATACGGTGAGCAGTTCTTC

abundance: -
v_gene: TRBV4-1
d_gene: TRBD2
j_gene: TRBJ2-2
CDR3aa: CASSQGLAGASTGELFF
CDR3nt: TGCGCCAGCAGTCAGGGACTAGCGGGAGCGAGTACCGGGGAGCTGTTTTTT

abundance: once
v_gene: TRBV28
d_gene: TRBD1
j_gene: TRBJ2-1
CDR3aa: CASSMPGQGGNEQFF
CDR3nt: TGTGCCAGCAGTATGCCGGGACAGGGCGGCAATGAGCAGTTCTTC

abundance: -
v_gene: TRBV7-6
d_gene: TRBD1
j_gene: TRBJ1-1
CDR3aa: CASSLQGAVTEAFF
CDR3nt: TGTGCCAGCAGCTTACAGGGGGCGGTCACTGAAGCTTTCTTT

abundance: -
v_gene: TRBV4-1
d_gene: -
j_gene: TRBJ2-7
CDR3aa: CASSQVSGETYEQYF
CDR3nt: TGCGCCAGCAGCCAAGTGTCCGGGGAGACCTACGAGCAGTACTTC

abundance: -
v_gene: TRBV23-1
d_gene: TRBD1
j_gene: TRBJ2-7
CDR3aa: CASSQSKDRGTGEQYF
CDR3nt: TGCGCCAGCAGTCAATCGAAAGACAGGGGGACGGGCGAGCAGTACTTC

abundance: few
v_gene: TRBV6-1
d_gene: -
j_gene: TRBJ2-2
CDR3aa: CASSPGANTGELFF
CDR3nt: TGTGCCAGCAGCCCGGGGGCGAACACCGGGGAGCTGTTTTTT

abundance: -
v_gene: TRBV9
d_gene: TRBD1
j_gene: TRBJ1-1
CDR3aa: CASSFRGRDTEAFF
CDR3nt: TGTGCCAGCAGCTTCAGGGGGCGCGACACTGAAGCTTTCTTT

abundance: few
v_gene: TRBV4-1
d_gene: -
j_gene: TRBJ2-6
CDR3aa: CASSQALETYSGANVLTF
CDR3nt: TGCGCCAGCAGCCAAGCGCTGGAGACCTACTCTGGGGCCAACGTCCTGACTTTC

abundance: -
v_gene: TRBV21-1
d_gene: -
j_gene: TRBJ2-3
CDR3aa: CASSKWGPSGSTDTQYF
CDR3nt: TGTGCCAGCAGCAAATGGGGGCCTAGCGGGAGTACAGATACGCAGTATTTT

abundance: -
v_gene: TRBV2
d_gene: -
j_gene: TRBJ2-1
CDR3aa: CASSENSLSYNEQFF
CDR3nt: TGTGCCAGCAGTGAAAACAGCTTGTCCTACAATGAGCAGTTCTTC